A selection of T cell receptor beta chains follows, all from one sample in a study of vaccination effects on CD4 cells after COVID-19. These TCRs' antigens remain unknown. The protocol was immunoSEQ multiplex PCR, while the TCRdb copy is restricted to in-frame clones and leaves out a portion. The table includes just under 75,000 clones, 65% to 80% detected once. Sequenced material: CD4+ T cells from PBMCs cultured without peptide, taken after COVID-19 vaccination. These receptors originate from a human donor who received a COVID-19 vaccine. CDR3s include the opening cysteine and the closing phenylalanine or tryptophan. The D gene is left open where the match is weak. Clone size is shown for a subset of rows, as once, few, many or a class of expanded clone.

>15|TRBJ2-5|TRBD2|NA|TRBV30
TGTGCCTGGACCAAACTAGCGGGGTCTCAAGAGACCCAGTACTTC
CAWTKLAGSQETQYF
>12|TRBJ1-2|TRBD1|NA|TRBV6-5
TGTGCCAGCAGTTGGGACAGCTATGGCTACACCTTC
CASSWDSYGYTF
>13|TRBJ1-2|NA|once|TRBV19
TGTGCCAGTAGTCGGCAGGGGTGGGATGGCTACACCTTC
CASSRQGWDGYTF
>15|TRBJ2-1|TRBD1|NA|TRBV7-3
TGTGCCAGCAGCTCCCGGGACAGGGTATACAATGAGCAGTTCTTC
CASSSRDRVYNEQFF
>20|TRBJ2-6|NA|NA|TRBV7-3
TGTGCCAGCAGCTTAAGGGTCACAGGCGCTCAGTCCTCTGGGGCCAACGTCCTGACTTTC
CASSLRVTGAQSSGANVLTF
>16|TRBJ1-4|NA|once|TRBV18
TGTGCCAGCTCACTTGGACAAACCGCAACTAATGAAAAACTGTTTTTT
CASSLGQTATNEKLFF
>13|TRBJ1-6|NA|NA|TRBV15
TGTGCCACCAGCAGAGAGGATAGGGGGACCCTCCACTTT
CATSREDRGTLHF
>15|TRBJ2-2|NA|NA|TRBV9
TGTGCCAGCAGCGTAAGCATAAGGAACACCGGGGAGCTGTTTTTT
CASSVSIRNTGELFF
>14|TRBJ2-4|NA|once|TRBV3-1/TRBV3-2
TGTGCCAGCAGCCGGACAGTTGTGGCGAACATTCAGTACTTC
CASSRTVVANIQYF
>18|TRBJ2-3|TRBD2|NA|TRBV18
TGTGCCAGCTCACCGCTCGCTAGCGGGGGCGGAGGTACAGATACGCAGTATTTT
CASSPLASGGGGTDTQYF
>16|TRBJ2-5|NA|few|TRBV5-4
TGTGCCAGCAGCCCCGGCGGCGGGGGCTGGGAGGAGACCCAGTACTTC
CASSPGGGGWEETQYF
>14|TRBJ1-1|NA|once|TRBV29-1
TGCAGCGTTGATAAGGGCAGGTCGAACACTGAAGCTTTCTTT
CSVDKGRSNTEAFF
>16|TRBJ1-6|NA|NA|TRBV12-5
TGTGCTAGTGGTTTGGGAGGTCCAGGGGTGGGTTCACCCCTCCACTTT
CASGLGGPGVGSPLHF
>15|TRBJ1-2|TRBD1|NA|TRBV6-5
TGTGCCAGCATTAGGACAGGGAAGGTGGGGGATGGCTACACCTTC
CASIRTGKVGDGYTF
>13|TRBJ2-3|NA|few|TRBV19
TGTGCCAGTAGTATCGGGATTAGGGATACGCAGTATTTT
CASSIGIRDTQYF
>14|TRBJ2-1|TRBD2|NA|TRBV24-1
TGTGCCACCGCCCCGGGGGGACTTTACAATGAGCAGTTCTTC
CATAPGGLYNEQFF
>13|TRBJ1-5|NA|NA|TRBV3-1/TRBV3-2
TGTGCCAGCAGCCAAGAAGGCAATCAGCCCCAGCATTTT
CASSQEGNQPQHF
>13|TRBJ2-1|NA|NA|TRBV7-2
TGTGCCAGCAGCTTAGCCGGTTCCAATGAGCAGTTCTTC
CASSLAGSNEQFF
>14|TRBJ2-2|NA|few|TRBV3-1/TRBV3-2
TGTGCCAGCAGCCAAGAAGGGGGTACCGGGGAGCTGTTTTTT
CASSQEGGTGELFF
>15|TRBJ1-2|NA|NA|TRBV6-5
TGTGCCAGCAGTTACTCGAAGGCACATCTCTATGGCTACACCTTC
CASSYSKAHLYGYTF